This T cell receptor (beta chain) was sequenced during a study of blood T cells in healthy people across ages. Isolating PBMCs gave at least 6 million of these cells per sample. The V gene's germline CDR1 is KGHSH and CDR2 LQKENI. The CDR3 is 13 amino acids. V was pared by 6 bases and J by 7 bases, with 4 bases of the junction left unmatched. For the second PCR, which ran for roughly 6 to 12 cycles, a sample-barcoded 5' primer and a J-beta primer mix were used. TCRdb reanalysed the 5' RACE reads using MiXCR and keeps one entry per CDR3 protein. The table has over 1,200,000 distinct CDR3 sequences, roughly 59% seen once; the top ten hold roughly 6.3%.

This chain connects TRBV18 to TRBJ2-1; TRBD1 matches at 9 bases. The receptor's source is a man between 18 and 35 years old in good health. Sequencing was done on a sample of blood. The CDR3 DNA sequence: TGTGCCAGCTCCGTACAGGGGGCTAATGAGCAGTTCTTC. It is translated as CASSVQGANEQFF.